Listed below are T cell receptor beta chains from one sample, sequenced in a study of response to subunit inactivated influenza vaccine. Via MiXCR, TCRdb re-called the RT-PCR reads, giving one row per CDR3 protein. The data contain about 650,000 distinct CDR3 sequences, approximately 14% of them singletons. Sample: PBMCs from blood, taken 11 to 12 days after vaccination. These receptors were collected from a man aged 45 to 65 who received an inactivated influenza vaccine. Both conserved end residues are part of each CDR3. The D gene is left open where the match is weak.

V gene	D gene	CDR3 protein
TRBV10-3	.	CAISFDRGANEKLFF
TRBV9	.	CASSPLASKYNEQFF
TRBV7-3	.	CASSLFGGTTQYF
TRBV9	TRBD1	CASSVSGQGSETQYF
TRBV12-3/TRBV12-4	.	CASSLGRGREQYF
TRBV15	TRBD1	CATSRDLGTGESSPLHF
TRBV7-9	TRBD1	CASSPGTGVTGELFF
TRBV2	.	CASREISYNEQFF
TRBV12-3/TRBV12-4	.	CASSFEGRTGELFF
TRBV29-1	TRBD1	CSVTGVGQETQYF
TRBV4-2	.	CASSQEWGRGETQYF
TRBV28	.	CASRTPTDTQYF
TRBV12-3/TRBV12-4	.	CASSFLSEAFF
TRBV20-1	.	CSSSPWGEDTQYF
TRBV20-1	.	CSARGHRAQVGGQYF
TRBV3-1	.	CASSQGGTVVNTEAFF
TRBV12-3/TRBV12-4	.	CASSSPAANEKLFF
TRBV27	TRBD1	CASSRRGAQGVYEQYF
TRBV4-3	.	CASSQDQSRRIGTQYF
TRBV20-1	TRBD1	CSAGQGYQPQHF
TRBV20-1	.	CSARGAQETQYF
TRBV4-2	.	CASSQESGRGETQYF
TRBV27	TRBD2	CASSLGLAPSYEQYF
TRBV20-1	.	CSARDGGNTDTQYF
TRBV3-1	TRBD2	CASSQKGLAAYEQYF
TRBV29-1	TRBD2	CSVQRGPGEQFF
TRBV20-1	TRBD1	CSASAGGCPANTEAFF
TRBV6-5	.	CASSYGPTETQYF
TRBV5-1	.	CASSSLGEGYTF
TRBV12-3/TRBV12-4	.	CASRQGIRGTATKNIQYF
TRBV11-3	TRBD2	CASSLLGLTSTQYF
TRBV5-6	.	CASSLWTTDEQYF
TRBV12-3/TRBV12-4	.	CASTTGSGNTIYF
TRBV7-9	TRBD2	CASSVGLAGNNEQFF
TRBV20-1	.	CSAIPILRTEAFF
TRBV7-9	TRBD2	CASSPGGTNNYEQYF
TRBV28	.	CASTPGHTYEQYF